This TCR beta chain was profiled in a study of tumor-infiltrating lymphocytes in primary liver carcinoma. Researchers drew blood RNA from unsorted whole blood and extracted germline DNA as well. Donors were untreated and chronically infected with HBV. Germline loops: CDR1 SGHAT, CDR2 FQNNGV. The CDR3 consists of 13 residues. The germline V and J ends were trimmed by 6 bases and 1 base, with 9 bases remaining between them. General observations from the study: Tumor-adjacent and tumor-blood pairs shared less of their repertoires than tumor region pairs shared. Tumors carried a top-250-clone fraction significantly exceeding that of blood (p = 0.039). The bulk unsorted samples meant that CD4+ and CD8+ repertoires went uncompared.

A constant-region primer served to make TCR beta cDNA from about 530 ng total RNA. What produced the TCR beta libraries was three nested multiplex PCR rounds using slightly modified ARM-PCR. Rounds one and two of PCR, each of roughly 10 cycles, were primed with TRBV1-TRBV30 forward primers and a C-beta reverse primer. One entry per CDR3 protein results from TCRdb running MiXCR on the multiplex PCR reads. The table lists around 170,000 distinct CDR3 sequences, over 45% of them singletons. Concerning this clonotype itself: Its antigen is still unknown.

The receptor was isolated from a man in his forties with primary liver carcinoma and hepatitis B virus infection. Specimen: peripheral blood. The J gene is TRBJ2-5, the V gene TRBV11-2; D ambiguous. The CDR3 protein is CASSVNSQETQYF. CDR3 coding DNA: TGTGCCAGCAGTGTAAACTCCCAAGAGACCCAGTACTTC.